This TCR beta chain was found in a study of T-cell memory formation after mild COVID-19. Study in general: Largely, TCR clusters stayed within a single donor. Study results and limitations: Still unconfirmed is whether the second-wave clones peaking on day 37 recognized SARS-CoV-2.

TCRdb re-called the 5' RACE reads through MiXCR, storing one row per CDR3 protein. The data show 350,000 or so distinct CDR3 sequences, under 25% seen once. V was trimmed by 0 bases and J by 5 bases, leaving 8 bases between them. Per germline, CDR1 SGHRS and CDR2 YFSETQ. This CDR3 is 14 amino acids long. With respect to this clonotype: Its specificity is not known.

The clonotype comes from a man aged 18 to 30 who had mild COVID-19 (a few samples of this study predate the infection). Cell type and time point are not known. Sequencing was carried out using PBMCs or a T cell subset sorted from them (not recorded which). The chain recombines TRBV5-1 with TRBJ1-4; D not resolved. The CDR3, as DNA: TGCGCCAGCAGCTTGGCGCACCAGAATGAAAAACTGTTTTTT. Its translation: CASSLAHQNEKLFF.